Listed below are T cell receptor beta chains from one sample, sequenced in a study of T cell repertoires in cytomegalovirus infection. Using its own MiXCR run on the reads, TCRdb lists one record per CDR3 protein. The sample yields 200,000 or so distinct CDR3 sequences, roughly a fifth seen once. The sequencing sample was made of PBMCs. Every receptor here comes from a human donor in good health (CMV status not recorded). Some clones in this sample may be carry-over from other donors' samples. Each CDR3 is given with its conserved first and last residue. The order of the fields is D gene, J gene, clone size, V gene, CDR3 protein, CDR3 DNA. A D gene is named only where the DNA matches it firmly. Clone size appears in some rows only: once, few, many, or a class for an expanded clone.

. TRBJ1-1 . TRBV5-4 CASSRGTGRDTEAFF TGTGCCAGCAGTCGAGGGACGGGGCGGGACACTGAAGCTTTCTTT
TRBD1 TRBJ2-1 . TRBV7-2 CASTYRGSYNEQFF TGTGCCAGCACCTACAGGGGCTCCTACAATGAGCAGTTCTTC
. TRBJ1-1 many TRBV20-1 CSAPLDPNRNTEAFF TGCAGTGCACCGTTAGATCCCAACAGGAACACTGAAGCTTTCTTT
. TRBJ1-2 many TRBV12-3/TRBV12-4 CASSFGDGYTF TGTGCCAGCAGTTTTGGGGACGGCTACACCTTC
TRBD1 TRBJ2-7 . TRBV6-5 CASSGTGLSSYEQYF TGTGCCAGCAGTGGGACAGGGTTGAGTTCCTACGAGCAGTACTTC
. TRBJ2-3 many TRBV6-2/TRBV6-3 CASSSPTTSTDTQYF TGTGCCAGCAGTTCGCCGACTACTAGCACAGATACGCAGTATTTT
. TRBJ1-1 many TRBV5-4 CASSLSRNTEAFF TGTGCTAGCAGCTTAAGCAGGAACACTGAAGCTTTCTTT
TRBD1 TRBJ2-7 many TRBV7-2 CASSLTGQVYEQYF TGTGCCAGCAGCCTAACGGGACAGGTCTACGAGCAGTACTTC
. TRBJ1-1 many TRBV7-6 CASSLGWGMGTEAFF TGTGCCAGCAGCTTAGGCTGGGGGATGGGCACTGAAGCTTTCTTT
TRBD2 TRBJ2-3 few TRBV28 CASSGASSGTQYF TGTGCCAGCAGTGGGGCCTCTAGCGGAACGCAGTATTTT
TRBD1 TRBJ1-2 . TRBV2 CATAPGTGAYGYTF TGTGCCACCGCTCCGGGGACAGGGGCTTATGGCTACACCTTC
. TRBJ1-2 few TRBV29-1 CSVALGEIIRGYTF TGCAGCGTTGCGTTGGGGGAGATAATAAGAGGCTACACCTTC
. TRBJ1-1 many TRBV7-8 CASSLSTEAFF TGTGCCAGCAGTCTCAGCACCGAAGCTTTCTTT
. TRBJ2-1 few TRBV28 CASSPRDFGNEQFF TGTGCCAGCAGTCCCCGGGACTTCGGGAATGAGCAGTTCTTC
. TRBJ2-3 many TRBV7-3 CASSLTSGGRTDTQYF TGTGCCAGCAGCTTAACGTCTGGGGGACGCACAGATACGCAGTATTTT
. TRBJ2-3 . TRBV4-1 CASSQGGPQYF TGCGCCAGCAGCCAAGGAGGTCCGCAGTATTTT
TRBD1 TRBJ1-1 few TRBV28 CASRGTGFNTEAFF TGTGCCAGCAGAGGGACAGGATTTAACACTGAAGCTTTCTTT
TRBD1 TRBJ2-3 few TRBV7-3 CASSSQGADTQYF TGTGCCAGCAGCTCACAGGGGGCGGATACGCAGTATTTT
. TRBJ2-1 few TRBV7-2 CASSSSTERNDQFF TGTGCCAGCAGCTCGTCGACGGAGCGCAATGATCAGTTCTTC
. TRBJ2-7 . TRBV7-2 CASSPMGSSYEQYF TGTGCCAGCAGCCCTATGGGAAGCTCCTACGAGCAGTACTTC
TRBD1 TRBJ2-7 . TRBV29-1 CSVQQGVDEQYF TGCAGCGTGCAACAGGGGGTCGACGAGCAGTACTTC
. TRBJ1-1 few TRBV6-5 CASSYSMGARGTAEAFF TGTGCCAGCAGTTACTCGATGGGGGCGCGGGGAACCGCTGAAGCTTTCTTT
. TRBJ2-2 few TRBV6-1 CASSEGTDTGELFF TGTGCCAGCAGTGAAGGGACTGATACCGGGGAGCTGTTTTTT
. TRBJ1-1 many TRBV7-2 CASSSSPVMSEAFF TGTGCCAGCAGCTCATCGCCCGTTATGTCTGAAGCTTTCTTT
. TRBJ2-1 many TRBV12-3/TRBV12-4 CASSSSGLGSYNEQFF TGTGCCAGCAGTTCCTCGGGCCTTGGCTCCTACAATGAGCAGTTCTTC
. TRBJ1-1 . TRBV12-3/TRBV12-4 CASSPNPWGLAYTEAFF TGTGCCAGCAGCCCGAACCCTTGGGGGTTAGCCTACACTGAAGCTTTCTTT
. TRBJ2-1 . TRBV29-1 CSVEDHGATYNEQFF TGCAGCGTTGAAGATCACGGGGCTACCTACAATGAGCAGTTCTTC
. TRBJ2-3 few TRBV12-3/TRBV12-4 CASSFGRSNTDTQYF TGTGCCAGCAGTTTTGGAAGATCTAACACAGATACGCAGTATTTT
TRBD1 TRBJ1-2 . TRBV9 CASSGLGQGVYGYTF TGTGCCAGCAGCGGGTTGGGACAGGGGGTTTATGGCTACACCTTC
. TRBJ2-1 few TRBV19 CASSIGPFPYNEQFF TGTGCCAGTAGTATAGGACCTTTTCCGTACAATGAGCAGTTCTTC
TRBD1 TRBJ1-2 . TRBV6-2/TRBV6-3 CASRPGQPFSRGYTF TGTGCCAGCAGGCCGGGACAGCCCTTTTCCCGTGGCTACACCTTC
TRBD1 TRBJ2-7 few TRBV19 CASSPTGTLEQYF TGTGCCAGCAGCCCGACAGGGACCCTCGAGCAGTACTTC
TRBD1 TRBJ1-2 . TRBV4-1 CASSQDATGPGGYTF TGCGCCAGCAGCCAAGATGCGACAGGGCCTGGAGGCTACACCTTC
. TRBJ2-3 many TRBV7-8 CASSGQAEGDWTDTQYF TGTGCCAGCAGCGGCCAAGCGGAGGGGGATTGGACAGATACGCAGTATTTT
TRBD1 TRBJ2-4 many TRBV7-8 CASSPGRGLKYF TGTGCCAGCAGCCCGGGCAGGGGGCTGAAGTACTTC
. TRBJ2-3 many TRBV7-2 CASSLGAGRLADTQYF TGTGCCAGCAGCTTGGGGGCGGGACGCCTGGCAGATACGCAGTATTTT
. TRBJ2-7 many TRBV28 CASSQLWDFYF TGTGCCAGCAGTCAATTGTGGGACTTCTACTTC
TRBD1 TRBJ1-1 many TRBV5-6 CASSYGTAMNTEAFF TGTGCCAGCAGCTACGGGACAGCGATGAACACTGAAGCTTTCTTT
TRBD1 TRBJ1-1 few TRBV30 CAWSDRGHTEAFF TGTGCCTGGAGTGACAGGGGCCACACTGAAGCTTTCTTT
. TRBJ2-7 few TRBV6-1 CASSEGILGSSYEQYF TGTGCCAGCAGTGAAGGAATCCTCGGAAGTTCCTACGAGCAGTACTTC
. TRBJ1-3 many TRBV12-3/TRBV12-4 CASSLDPPGNTIYF TGTGCCAGCAGTTTAGATCCCCCTGGAAACACCATATATTTT
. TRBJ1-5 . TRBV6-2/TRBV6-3 CASSYGSGLQGSQHF TGTGCCAGCAGTTACGGATCGGGCCTGCAAGGGTCCCAGCATTTT
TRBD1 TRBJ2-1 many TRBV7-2 CASSLAAGTGYNEQFF TGTGCCAGCAGCTTAGCCGCCGGGACAGGGTACAATGAGCAGTTCTTC
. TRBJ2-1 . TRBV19 CASMGGQSSYNEQFF TGTGCCAGTATGGGGGGACAGAGCTCCTACAATGAGCAGTTCTTC
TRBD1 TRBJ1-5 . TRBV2 CASRGQYSNQPQHF TGTGCCAGCAGGGGACAGTATAGCAATCAGCCCCAGCATTTT